A single sample gave rise to the 21 T cell receptor beta chains below, sequenced in a study of cytomegalovirus exposure and HLA in healthy donors. The PCR ran on 60 Vbeta and 13 Jbeta primers. Clones were read by immunoSEQ multiplex PCR, and TCRdb kept only the in-frame ones, dropping some. The sample holds some 45,000 clones, about 47% seen once. The sequencing input was PBMCs. Receptors were obtained from a human donor in good health.

This clone came up a few times. The chain joins TRBV7-2 to TRBJ1-2; D is unclear. V was trimmed by 5 bases and J by 4 bases, leaving 11 bases between them. This CDR3 has 13 amino acids. Germline values: CDR1 SGHTA, CDR2 FQGNSA. The CDR3 DNA is TGTGCCAGCAGCCTTCCGGGTCGCTATGGCTACACCTTC. Residues: CASSLPGRYGYTF.

The rearrangement uses TRBV27 and TRBJ1-1, with D possibly matching TRBD1 (6 bases). The CDR3 has 15 residues. Per germline, CDR1 MNHEY and CDR2 SMNVEV (reference sequence). V gave up 1 base and J gave up 1 base, with 10 bases separating them. CDR3 residues: CASSLFRGPNTEAFF. CDR3 coding DNA: TGTGCCAGCAGTTTATTCAGGGGACCGAACACTGAAGCTTTCTTT.

The J gene is TRBJ2-5, the V gene TRBV18, with D possibly being TRBD2 (5 bases). The V gene's germline CDR1 is KGHSH and CDR2 LQKENI. The CDR3 extends over 13 amino acids. The germline V and J ends were trimmed by 3 bases and 0 bases, with 5 bases remaining between them. The DNA of the CDR3 is TGTGCCAGCTCACCGAGGGACCAAGAGACCCAGTACTTC. As protein: CASSPRDQETQYF.

The chain carries TRBV5-1 and TRBJ1-4, with TRBD1 as a possible D gene (6 bases). V gave up 0 bases and J gave up 8 bases, with 20 bases separating them. This CDR3 is built from 17 residues. From germline, CDR1 is SGHRS and CDR2 YFSETQ. The DNA of the CDR3 is TGCGCCAGCAGCTTGGGGCCCCAATCTAGGCAGGGGGAAAAACTGTTTTTT. Its translation is CASSLGPQSRQGEKLFF.

The V and J genes are TRBV5-5 and TRBJ1-1; the match to TRBD1 covers 12 bases. The ends lost 3 bases at V and 4 bases at J; junction bases unmatched: 7. Germline V gene data show CDR1 as SGHKS and CDR2 as YYEKEE (reference sequence). The length of the CDR3 is 16 residues. Here the CDR3 DNA reads TGTGCCAGCAGCTCCGGGACAGGGGGCCTAGGCACTGAAGCTTTCTTT. Translating gives CASSSGTGGLGTEAFF.

This clone has only a few counts. The V and J genes are TRBV28 and TRBJ2-1, with 8 bases fitting TRBD1. Per germline, CDR1 MDHEN and CDR2 SYDVKM. J gave up 8 bases and V 5 bases, and 5 bases lay outside the gene matches. The CDR3 spans 13 residues. CDR3 protein: CASSIGQGYEQFF. As DNA, the CDR3 is TGTGCCAGCAGTATCGGACAGGGCTATGAGCAGTTCTTC.

This rearrangement joins TRBV13 to TRBJ2-2, with 7 bases that match TRBD1. V lost 3 bases, J lost 5 bases, and 6 bases stayed unmatched. Germline assignment: CDR1 PRHDT and CDR2 FYEKMQ (reference sequence). This CDR3 spans 15 amino acids. Here the CDR3 reads CASSFGQGVTGELFF. DNA for the CDR3: TGTGCCAGCAGCTTTGGTCAGGGGGTAACCGGGGAGCTGTTTTTT.

The genes are TRBV9 and TRBJ2-2, with D possibly TRBD2 on 5 matching bases. There are 15 residues in the CDR3. Germline V lookup: CDR1 SGDLS, CDR2 YYNGEE. The V gene lost 3 bases and the J gene lost 2 bases, with 11 bases spanning the gap. CDR3 nucleotide sequence: TGTGCCAGCAGCGGTCGGGGAGCTAACACCGGGGAGCTGTTTTTT. Encoded protein: CASSGRGANTGELFF.

The rearrangement uses TRBV19 and TRBJ2-2; tentative D call: TRBD2 (5 bases). Between the trimmed V and J ends, which lost 8 bases and 3 bases, there was a span of 19 bases. In germline, CDR1 is LNHDA, CDR2 SQIVND (reference sequence). The CDR3 sequence is 16 residues long. CDR3 nucleotides: TGTGCCAGTCGAATTTCAGGCGCCGGGGACACCGGGGAGCTGTTTTTT. It is translated as CASRISGAGDTGELFF.

This clone was counted only a few times. This rearrangement joins TRBV7-2 to TRBJ2-5, with 13 positions matching TRBD2. The trim removed 5 bases at V and 3 bases at J, leaving 6 bases unmatched. This CDR3 contains 16 residues. CDR1 is SGHTA, CDR2 FQGNSA, per germline. The CDR3 is CASSGLGTSGKETQYF. The CDR3 DNA reads as TGTGCCAGCAGCGGACTCGGGACTAGCGGGAAAGAGACCCAGTACTTC. The entire variable domain, with the rest obtained from reference TRBV7-2 and TRBJ2-5, is as follows: GAGVSQSPSNKVTEKGKDVELRCDPISGHTALYWYRQSLGQGLEFLIYFQGNSAPDKSGLPSDRFSAERTGGSVSTLTIQRTQQEDSAVYLCASSGLGTSGKETQYFGPGTRLLVL.

This clone has just a few counts. This CDR3 is CASGAGIHGYTF. For the CDR3, the DNA is TGTGCCAGCGGAGCAGGGATTCATGGCTACACCTTC. The V gene is TRBV9, the J gene TRBJ1-2; a possible D gene is TRBD1 (5 bases). V lost 7 bases, J lost 6 bases, and 13 bases lay in between. Germline CDR1 SGDLS, CDR2 YYNGEE. CDR3 length: 12 amino acids.

V and J are TRBV14 and TRBJ1-4; 8 bases align to TRBD1. The germline CDR1 and CDR2 sequences are SGHDN and FVKESK. V was clipped by 5 bases and J by 4 bases; unmatched bases: 6. The CDR3 covers 15 residues. The CDR3 region has the DNA TGTGCCAGCAGCAATACAGGGGGACTTAATGAAAAACTGTTTTTT. This encodes CASSNTGGLNEKLFF.

The CDR3 region has the DNA TGTGCCAGCAGCCAATCACAGGTCAACTCCTACGAGCAGTACTTC. This encodes CASSQSQVNSYEQYF. The chain has TRBV14 and TRBJ2-5; D is possibly TRBD1 (5 bases). Judging by the DNA end, TRBJ2-7 fits better; the J call may be wrong. The CDR3 is made up of 15 amino acids. Per the germline V gene, CDR1 is SGHDN and CDR2 is FVKESK.

This chain links TRBV19 with TRBJ2-5; 9 positions agree with TRBD1. V was pared by 8 bases and J by 5 bases, with 12 bases of the junction left unmatched. The CDR3 extends over 15 amino acids. Germline V CDR1 and CDR2: LNHDA, SQIVND (reference sequence). Written as DNA, the CDR3 is TGTGCCAGTGGACGGACAGGGGTAGGGGGGGAGACCCAGTACTTC. Translating it yields CASGRTGVGGETQYF.

This clone was recorded a few times. V and J are TRBV19 and TRBJ1-4, with 7 bases fitting TRBD1. Germline trimming cut 4 bases from V and 8 bases from J; bases unmatched to any gene: 13. CDR3 size: 16 residues. Germline V gene sequence: CDR1 LNHDA, CDR2 SQIVND (reference sequence). The CDR3 DNA sequence: TGTGCCAGTAGTACTACAACGACAGGGTGGTACGAAAAACTGTTTTTT. It translates to CASSTTTTGWYEKLFF.

The chain couples TRBV10-3 to TRBJ1-1, with D possibly TRBD1 on 6 matching bases. The V end was cut by 0 bases, the J end by 4 bases, with 12 bases between. The CDR3 loop spans 15 amino acids. The V gene's germline CDR1 is ENHRY and CDR2 SYGVKD. CDR3 protein: CAISESEAGATEAFF. The CDR3 coding sequence is TGTGCCATCAGTGAGTCTGAGGCAGGGGCCACTGAAGCTTTCTTT.

This sequence joins TRBV5-8 and TRBJ2-3, with 9 bases that match TRBD1. Losses at the gene ends were 2 bases for V and 4 bases for J; bases not matched to a gene: 2. Germline-derived CDR1 and CDR2 are SGHTS and YDEGEE. This CDR3 region has 14 residues. CDR3 amino acids: CASSFGQGPDTQYF. The CDR3 region has the DNA TGTGCCAGCAGCTTCGGACAGGGGCCAGATACGCAGTATTTT.

The chain carries TRBV4-3 and TRBJ1-5; D remains unclear. From germline, CDR1 is LGHNA and CDR2 YSLEER. The CDR3 runs 15 residues. The V and J ends lost 1 base and 4 bases respectively, with 11 bases between them. CDR3 nucleotides: TGCGCCAGCAGCCAAGGGCCACAGCCTAATCAGCCCCAGCATTTT. Protein product: CASSQGPQPNQPQHF.

J is TRBJ2-6 and V is TRBV28; 8 bases fit TRBD1. This CDR3 region has 15 residues. V gave up 8 bases and J gave up 1 base; unmatched junction bases: 4. Germline lookup yields CDR1 MDHEN and CDR2 SYDVKM. The CDR3, as DNA: TGTGCCAGCCGGACAGGGCGGTCTGGGGCCAACGTCCTGACTTTC. It encodes CASRTGRSGANVLTF.

The chain recombines TRBV7-2 with TRBJ2-7; D is unresolved. Germline lookup yields CDR1 SGHTA and CDR2 FQGNSA. This CDR3 comprises 15 residues. Trimming shortened V by 5 bases and J by 3 bases, and 17 bases separated the two germline ends. The CDR3, as DNA: TGTGCCAGCAGCCCCCCGTACCAAGGAGTCTACGAGCAGTACTTC. This encodes CASSPPYQGVYEQYF.

This CDR3 reads CASSQGRGRGPNEQFF. CDR3 DNA: TGCGCCAGCAGCCAAGGGAGGGGCAGGGGGCCCAATGAGCAGTTCTTC. The chain is built from TRBV4-1 and TRBJ2-1; TRBD1 matches at 8 bases. The CDR3 runs to 16 residues. The V gene end was trimmed by 1 base and the J gene end by 6 bases; junction bases not matched to a gene: 8. From germline, CDR1 is MGHRA and CDR2 YSYEKL.